This TCR beta chain was recovered during a study of cytomegalovirus exposure and HLA in healthy donors. CDR1 and CDR2 from the germline V gene are MDHEN and SYDVKM. This CDR3 is 14 amino acids long. V shed 5 bases and J shed 2 bases, with 10 bases lying between them. PCR primers comprised 60 Vbeta and 13 Jbeta primers. The assay was immunoSEQ multiplex PCR, and TCRdb's table has in-frame clones only and misses some. The sample has fewer than 250,000 clones; around 76% are singletons. Each donor's status was that of a healthy bone marrow donor. To note about this clone: Its specificity is unknown.

Study-wide findings and caveats: Specificity of a few CMV-associated chains for CMV antigens was verified in vitro. As was reported, the HLA-A and HLA-B alleles of most subjects were accurately predicted from TCR beta sequences. Many donors carried some public TCRs, although rarity characterized most TCR sequences.

Sequenced: PBMCs. This sequence originates from a young man in good health and CMV-seronegative. This sequence joins TRBV28 and TRBJ1-5; perhaps TRBD1 as D (6 bases). The CDR3 protein is CASSPTGRNQPQHF. In DNA, the CDR3 is TGTGCCAGCAGTCCAACAGGGCGCAATCAGCCCCAGCATTTT.